This TCR beta chain was observed in a study of blood T cell repertoires in COVID-19. Across the whole study: Collection of acute and convalescent COVID-19 samples took place in the United States, Italy and Spain. PBMCs, B-cell-depleted T cells, or T cells provided the cDNA or gDNA that made up the material.

CDR3 length equals 15 residues. V lost 2 bases and J 3 bases, leaving 14 bases between the germline ends. Germline loops: CDR1 GTSNPN, CDR2 SVGIG (reference sequence). As handled by the study authors: Amplification with reference gene primers provided the estimates of nucleated cell counts. Some clones are missing from TCRdb's copy, which holds only in-frame ones; the method was immunoSEQ multiplex PCR. The DNA gave D and trimming, while V, J and clone size come from that table. The sample yields 150,000 to 200,000 clones, about 82% seen once. This chain links TRBV30 with TRBJ1-3; TRBD1 is a possible D gene (5 bases). This clonotype was sampled from a woman aged 25-40 years with acute or convalescent COVID-19. Material: peripheral blood. The CDR3 reads CAWSSWGGNGNTIYF. The CDR3 coding sequence is TGTGCCTGGAGTTCTTGGGGGGGAAATGGAAACACCATATATTTT.